The clone carrying this TCR beta chain was observed a few times. The sample comes from a study of shared clonotypes between healthy human individuals. Ten immunoSEQ deep assay plates were used to sequence unsorted PBMC DNA. TCRdb's copy holds only in-frame clones and misses some; the assay was immunoSEQ multiplex PCR. The top ten hold 12% of the sample, which has 450,000 to 650,000 clones, around 81% seen once. The clonotype comes from a woman between 40 and 50 years old in good health. Some clones in this sample may be carry-over from other donors' samples. Sequencing was performed on PBMCs.

CDR3 coding DNA: TGTGCCAGCAGCTTGAGGGGGGCCTACAATGAGCAGTTCTTC. It translates to CASSLRGAYNEQFF. This sequence joins TRBV5-5 and TRBJ2-1; D might be TRBD1 or TRBD2, each matching 6 bases. The V gene lost 1 base and the J gene lost 2 bases, with 7 bases spanning the gap. There are 14 residues in the CDR3. CDR1 and CDR2 (germline): SGHKS, YYEKEE (reference sequence).